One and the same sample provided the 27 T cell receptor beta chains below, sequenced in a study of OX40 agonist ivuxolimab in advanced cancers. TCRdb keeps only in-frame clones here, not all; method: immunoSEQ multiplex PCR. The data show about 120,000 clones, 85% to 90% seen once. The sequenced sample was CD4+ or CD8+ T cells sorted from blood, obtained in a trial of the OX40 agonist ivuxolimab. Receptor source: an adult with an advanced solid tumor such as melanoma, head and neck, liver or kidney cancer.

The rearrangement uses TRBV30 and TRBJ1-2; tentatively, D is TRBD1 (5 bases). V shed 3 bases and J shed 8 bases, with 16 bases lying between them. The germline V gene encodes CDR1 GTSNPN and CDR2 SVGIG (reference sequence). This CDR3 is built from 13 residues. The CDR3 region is CAWRPGGGTGYTF. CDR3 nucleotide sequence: TGTGCCTGGAGACCCGGGGGGGGAACGGGCTACACCTTC.

In DNA form, the CDR3 reads TGTGCCAGCAGTTACATTCGGTCACCCCTCCACTTT. Its protein is CASSYIRSPLHF. The rearrangement uses TRBV6-6 and TRBJ1-6, with D unresolved. V was clipped by 2 bases and J by 10 bases, with 6 bases between them. This CDR3 spans 12 amino acids. Looked up from germline, CDR1 is MNHNY and CDR2 is SVGAGI (reference sequence).

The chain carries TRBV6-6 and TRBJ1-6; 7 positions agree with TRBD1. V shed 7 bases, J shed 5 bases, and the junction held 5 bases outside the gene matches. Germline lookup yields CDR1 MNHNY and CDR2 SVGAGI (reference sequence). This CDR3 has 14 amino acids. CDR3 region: CASNPGQNNSPLHF. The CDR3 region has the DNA TGTGCCAGCAACCCGGGACAGAATAATTCACCCCTCCACTTT.

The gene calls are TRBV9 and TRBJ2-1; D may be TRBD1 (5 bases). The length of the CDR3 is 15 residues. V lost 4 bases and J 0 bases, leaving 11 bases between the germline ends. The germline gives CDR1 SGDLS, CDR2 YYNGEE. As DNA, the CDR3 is TGTGCCAGCAGCTTACAGGAGAGCTCCTACAATGAGCAGTTCTTC. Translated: CASSLQESSYNEQFF.

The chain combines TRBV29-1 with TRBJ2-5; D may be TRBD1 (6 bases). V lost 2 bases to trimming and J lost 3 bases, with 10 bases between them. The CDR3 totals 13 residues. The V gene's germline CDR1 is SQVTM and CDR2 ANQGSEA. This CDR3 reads CSVERGTKETQYF. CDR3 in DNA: TGCAGCGTTGAAAGGGGGACCAAAGAGACCCAGTACTTC.

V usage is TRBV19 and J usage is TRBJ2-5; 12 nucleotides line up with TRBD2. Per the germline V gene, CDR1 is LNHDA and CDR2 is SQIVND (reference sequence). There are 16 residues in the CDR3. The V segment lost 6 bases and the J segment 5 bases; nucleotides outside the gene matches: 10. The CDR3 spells CASSTTPSGGAETQYF. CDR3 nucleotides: TGTGCCAGTAGCACCACTCCTAGCGGGGGGGCCGAGACCCAGTACTTC.

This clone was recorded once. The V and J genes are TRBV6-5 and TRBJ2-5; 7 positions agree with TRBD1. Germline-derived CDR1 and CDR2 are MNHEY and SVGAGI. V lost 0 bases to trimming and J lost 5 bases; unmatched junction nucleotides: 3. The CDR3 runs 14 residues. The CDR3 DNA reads TGTGCCAGCAGTTACTCGAAAGGGGGCGAGACCCAGTACTTC. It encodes CASSYSKGGETQYF.

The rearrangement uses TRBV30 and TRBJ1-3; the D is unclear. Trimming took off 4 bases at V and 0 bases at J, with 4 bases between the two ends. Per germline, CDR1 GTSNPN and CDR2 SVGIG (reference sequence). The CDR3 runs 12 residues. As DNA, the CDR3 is TGTGCCTGGACCCTCTCTGGAAACACCATATATTTT. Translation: CAWTLSGNTIYF. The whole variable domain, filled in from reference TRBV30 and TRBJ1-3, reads SQTIHQWPATLVQPVGSPLSLECTVEGTSNPNLYWYRQAAGRGLQLLFYSVGIGQISSEVPQNLSASRPQDRQFILSSKKLLLSDSGFYLCAWTLSGNTIYFGEGSWLTVV.

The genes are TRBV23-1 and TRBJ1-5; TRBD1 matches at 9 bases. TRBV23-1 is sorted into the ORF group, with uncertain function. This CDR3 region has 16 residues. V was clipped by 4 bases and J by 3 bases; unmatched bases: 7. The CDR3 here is CASSRPQGAFNQPQHF. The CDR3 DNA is TGCGCCAGCAGTCGCCCACAGGGGGCCTTCAATCAGCCCCAGCATTTT.

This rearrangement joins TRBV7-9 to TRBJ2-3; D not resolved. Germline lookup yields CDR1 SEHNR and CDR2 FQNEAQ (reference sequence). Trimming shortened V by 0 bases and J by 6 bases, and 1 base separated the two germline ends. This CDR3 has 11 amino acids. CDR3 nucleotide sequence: TGTGCCAGCAGCTTAGCTGATACGCAGTATTTT. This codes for CASSLADTQYF.

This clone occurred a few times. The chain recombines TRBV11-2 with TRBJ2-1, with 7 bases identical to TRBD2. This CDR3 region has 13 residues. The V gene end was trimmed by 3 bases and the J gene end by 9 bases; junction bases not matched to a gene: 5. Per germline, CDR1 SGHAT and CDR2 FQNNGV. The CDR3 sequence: CASSLGSGFEQFF. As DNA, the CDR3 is TGTGCCAGCAGCTTGGGTAGCGGGTTTGAGCAGTTCTTC.

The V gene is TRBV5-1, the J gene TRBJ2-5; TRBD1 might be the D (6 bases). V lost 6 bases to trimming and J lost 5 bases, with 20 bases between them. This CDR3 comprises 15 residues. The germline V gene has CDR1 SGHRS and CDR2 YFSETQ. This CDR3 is CASNRDTQARETQYF. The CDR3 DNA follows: TGCGCCAGCAACCGGGACACCCAAGCCCGGGAGACCCAGTACTTC. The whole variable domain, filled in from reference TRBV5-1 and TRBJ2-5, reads KAGVTQTPRYLIKTRGQQVTLSCSPISGHRSVSWYQQTPGQGLQFLFEYFSETQRNKGNFPGRFSGRQFSNSRSEMNVSTLELGDSALYLCASNRDTQARETQYFGPGTRLLVL.

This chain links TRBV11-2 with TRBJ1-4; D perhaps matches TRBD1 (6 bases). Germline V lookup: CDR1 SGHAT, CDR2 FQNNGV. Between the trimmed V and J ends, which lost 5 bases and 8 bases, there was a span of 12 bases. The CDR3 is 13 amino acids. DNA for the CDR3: TGTGCCAGCAGCCCCCTTAGGGGGGAAAAACTGTTTTTT. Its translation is CASSPLRGEKLFF. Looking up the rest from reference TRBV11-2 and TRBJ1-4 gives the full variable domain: EAGVAQSPRYKIIEKRQSVAFWCNPISGHATLYWYQQILGQGPKLLIQFQNNGVVDDSQLPKDRFSAERLKGVDSTLKIQPAKLEDSAVYLCASSPLRGEKLFFGSGTQLSVL.

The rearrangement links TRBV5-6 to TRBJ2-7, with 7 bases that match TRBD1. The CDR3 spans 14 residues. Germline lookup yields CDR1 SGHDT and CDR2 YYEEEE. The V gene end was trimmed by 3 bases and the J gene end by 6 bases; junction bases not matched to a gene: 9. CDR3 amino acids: CASSSRTGRSEQYF. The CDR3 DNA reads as TGTGCCAGCAGCTCCCGGACAGGCCGGTCCGAGCAGTACTTC.

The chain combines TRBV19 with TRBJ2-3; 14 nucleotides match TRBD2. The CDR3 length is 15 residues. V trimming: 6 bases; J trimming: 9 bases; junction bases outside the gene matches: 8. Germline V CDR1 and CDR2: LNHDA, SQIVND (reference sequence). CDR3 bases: TGTGCCAGTAGAAGGGTGGGGACTAGCGGGGGAACGCAGTATTTT. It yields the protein CASRRVGTSGGTQYF.

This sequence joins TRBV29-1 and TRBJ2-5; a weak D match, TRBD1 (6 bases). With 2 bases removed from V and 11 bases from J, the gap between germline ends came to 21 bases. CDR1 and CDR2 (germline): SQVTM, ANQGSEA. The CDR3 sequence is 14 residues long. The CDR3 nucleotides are TGCAGCGTTGAACAGGGGATTATCAGGGGTGAGCAGTACTTC. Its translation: CSVEQGIIRGEQYF.

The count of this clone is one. The CDR3 DNA is TGTGCCACACCCTCTGATAAGGCCCCTTGGGCCAACGTCCTGACTTTC. It is translated as CATPSDKAPWANVLTF. The rearrangement joins TRBV7-9 to TRBJ2-6, with unresolved D. The CDR3 totals 16 residues. The germline V gene encodes CDR1 SEHNR and CDR2 FQNEAQ (reference sequence). With 10 bases removed from V and 5 bases from J, the gap between germline ends came to 21 bases.

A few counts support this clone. The CDR3 protein is CASSPGQVWNSPLHF. CDR3 DNA: TGTGCCAGCAGCCCCGGACAGGTTTGGAATTCACCCCTCCACTTT. The V gene is TRBV9, the J gene TRBJ1-6, with 7 bases fitting TRBD1. The CDR3 runs to 15 residues. The trim removed 4 bases at V and 7 bases at J, leaving 8 bases unmatched. In germline, CDR1 is SGDLS, CDR2 YYNGEE.

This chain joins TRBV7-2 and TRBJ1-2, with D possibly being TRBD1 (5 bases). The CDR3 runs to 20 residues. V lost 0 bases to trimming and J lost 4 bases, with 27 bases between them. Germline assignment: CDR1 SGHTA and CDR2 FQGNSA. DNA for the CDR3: TGTGCCAGCAGCTTAGCGGGTGGAGGGGCCGGCTCAGTATGGCTCTATGGCTACACCTTC. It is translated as CASSLAGGGAGSVWLYGYTF. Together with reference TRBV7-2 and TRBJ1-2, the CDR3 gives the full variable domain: GAGVSQSPSNKVTEKGKDVELRCDPISGHTALYWYRQSLGQGLEFLIYFQGNSAPDKSGLPSDRFSAERTGGSVSTLTIQRTQQEDSAVYLCASSLAGGGAGSVWLYGYTFGSGTRLTVV.

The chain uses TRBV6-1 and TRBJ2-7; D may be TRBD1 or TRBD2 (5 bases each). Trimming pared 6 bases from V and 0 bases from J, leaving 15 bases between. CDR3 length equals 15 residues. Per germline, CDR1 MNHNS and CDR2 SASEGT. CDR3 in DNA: TGTGCCAGCAGAGATATTGCAGGGAGCTCCTACGAGCAGTACTTC. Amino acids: CASRDIAGSSYEQYF.

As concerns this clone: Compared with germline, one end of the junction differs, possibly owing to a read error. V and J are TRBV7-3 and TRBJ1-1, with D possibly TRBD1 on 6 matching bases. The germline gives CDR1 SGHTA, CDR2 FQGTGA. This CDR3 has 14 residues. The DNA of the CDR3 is TGTGCCAGCAGCCTAACAGGGTTGAACACTGAAGCTTTCTTT. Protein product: CASSLTGLNTEAFF. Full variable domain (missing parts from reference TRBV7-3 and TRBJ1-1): GAGVSQTPSNKVTEKGKYVELRCDPISGHTALYWYRQSLGQGPEFLIYFQGTGAADDSGLPNDRFFAVRPEGSVSTLKIQRTERGDSAVYLCASSLTGLNTEAFFGQGTRLTVV.

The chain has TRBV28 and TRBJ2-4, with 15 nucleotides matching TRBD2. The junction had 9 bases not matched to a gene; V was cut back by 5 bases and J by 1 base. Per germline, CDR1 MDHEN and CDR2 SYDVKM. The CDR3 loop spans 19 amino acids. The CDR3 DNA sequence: TGTGCCAGCAGTCCGTGGACTAGCGGGGGGGCCGTGGCCAAAAACATTCAGTACTTC. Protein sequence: CASSPWTSGGAVAKNIQYF.

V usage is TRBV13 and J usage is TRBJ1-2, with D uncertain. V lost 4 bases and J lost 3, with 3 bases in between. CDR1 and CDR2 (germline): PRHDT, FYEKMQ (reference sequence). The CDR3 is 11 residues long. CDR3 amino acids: CASSSHYGYTF. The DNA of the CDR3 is TGTGCCAGCAGCTCCCACTATGGCTACACCTTC.

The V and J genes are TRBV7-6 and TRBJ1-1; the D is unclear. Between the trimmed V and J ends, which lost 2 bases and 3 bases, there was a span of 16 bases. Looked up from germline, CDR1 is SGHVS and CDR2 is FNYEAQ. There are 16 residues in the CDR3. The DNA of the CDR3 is TGTGCCAGCAGCTTACGTGAGCCCCCGGGAGACACTGAAGCTTTCTTT. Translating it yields CASSLREPPGDTEAFF.

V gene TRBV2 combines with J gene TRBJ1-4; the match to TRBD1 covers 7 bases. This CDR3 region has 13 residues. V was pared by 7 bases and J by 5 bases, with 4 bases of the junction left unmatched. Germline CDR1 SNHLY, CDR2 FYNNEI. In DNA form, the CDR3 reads TGTGCCAGCATGAGGGGGCTCAATGAAAAACTGTTTTTT. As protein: CASMRGLNEKLFF.

CDR3 region: CASRQTSGQTYEQYF. The CDR3 nucleotides are TGTGCCAGCAGGCAGACCTCGGGACAGACCTACGAGCAGTACTTC. The chain links TRBV6-5 to TRBJ2-7, with 7 bases identical to TRBD1. The CDR3 spans 15 residues. CDR1 and CDR2 from the germline V gene are MNHEY and SVGAGI. V trimming: 6 bases; J trimming: 2 bases; junction bases outside the gene matches: 10.

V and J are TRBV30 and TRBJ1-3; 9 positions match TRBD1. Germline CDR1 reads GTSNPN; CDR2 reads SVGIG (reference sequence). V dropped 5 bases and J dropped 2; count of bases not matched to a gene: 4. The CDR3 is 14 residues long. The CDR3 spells CAWGGQGAGNTIYF. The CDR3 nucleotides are TGTGCCTGGGGGGGACAGGGCGCTGGAAACACCATATATTTT.